This T cell receptor (beta chain) is drawn from a study of regulatory T cells in long-lasting Graves disease. Trimming took off 0 bases at V and 10 bases at J, with 11 bases between the two ends. The CDR3 contains 13 residues. Germline CDR1 is SGDLS and CDR2 is YYNGEE. Researchers made TCR beta libraries by using iRepertoire HTBI primers and running Arm-PCR on CDR3 regions. From the multiplex PCR reads, TCRdb called clonotypes with MiXCR, one entry per CDR3 protein. The repertoire includes some 560,000 distinct CDR3 sequences, about 16% of them detected once, and around 25% sits in the top ten. On this clonotype: Its matching antigen is unknown.

Notes on the study in general: The persistent group shared about 2,700 public clonotypes, more than the approximately 970 shared by new patients.

Time point meaning: newly diagnosed GD, antithyroid drugs for less than 3 months. Isolated PBMC RNA provided the starting material for the TCR library. Another study also made use of these data, one on T cells in Graves' hyperthyroidism and ophthalmopathy. From that second work: Hyperthyroidism of Graves' type that showed no ophthalmopathy progression within 18 months was stable.

The sequenced sample was peripheral blood mononuclear cells (PBMCs), obtained at new diagnosis, from a patient treated with antithyroid drugs. The clonotype originates from a woman in her forties or fifties with Graves disease. The V call is TRBV9, the J call TRBJ2-1; tentative D call: TRBD2 (6 bases). The CDR3 bases are TGTGCCAGCAGCGTAGATACTAGCTGGGAGCAGTTCTTC. Protein product: CASSVDTSWEQFF.